This T cell receptor beta chain was sequenced for a study of blood T cell repertoires in COVID-19 (dated by TCRdb to 2020 to 2022). For context, the study as a whole: The collaborator samples originated in the United States, Italy and Spain and spanned the acute and convalescent phases of COVID-19. The prospective study material was composed of cDNA or gDNA derived from T cells, B-cell-depleted T cells, or PBMCs. The dataset comprised deeply sampled blood TCRbeta repertoires from subjects exposed to, actively infected with, or recovered from COVID-19. The repertoires were made available in a free public database intended to serve as a resource for research on the immune response to SARS-CoV-2. The samples were drawn from the first 160 participants of the ongoing ImmuneRACE study and from 1,200 or so subjects provided by 6 global collaborators. A de-identified subject ID, COVID-19 status, age in years and sex were almost always included in the sample metadata. Where available, HLA class I and class II types were obtained from metadata supplied by the sample provider rather than from assay-based typing.

Each collaborating institution followed its own protocols to collect whole blood in K2EDTA tubes. For TCRbeta analysis, collaborators shipped samples as frozen whole blood, isolated PBMCs, or DNA extracted from either of those sample types. The germline V and J ends show losses of 5 bases and 8 bases respectively, and no gene match explains 4 bases of the junction. The germline V gene encodes CDR1 MDHEN and CDR2 SYDVKM. Its CDR3 holds 13 amino acids, cysteine through phenylalanine. The retained sequence is limited to the CDR3, 39 bases, with the frame set at the first base. A note on this clone: The antigen it binds to is not known. Qualities for individual bases were not recorded, and no much larger clone is one base off.

Overall results and qualifications from the work: The quantity of clinical and demographic metadata differed by source and by participant and was supplied without curation.

TCRbeta CDR3 regions were amplified from genomic DNA by means of the immunoSEQ Assay, a bias-controlled multiplex PCR. The study's own analysis went as follows. The number of nucleated cells in each sample was estimated by amplification of reference gene primers within the assay. To quantify the absolute abundance of each unique TCRbeta CDR3 rearrangement, sequence reads were collapsed and filtered. Productive Simpson clonality was computed per sample as the square root of Simpson's diversity index over productive rearrangements. The source is immuneACCESS, and TCRdb retained only in-frame sequences with V and J called. Part of the clones is not carried over; for the studies checked, unresolved V genes explain less than half of this, and the remainder is unexplained. V and J calls and clone size are as listed in that table; D and trimming were resolved from the DNA. This sample lists about 120,000 clones; 90% were detected once. The ten most abundant clones make up roughly 4.4% of the sample.

Sequenced material: peripheral blood. The V and J segments used are TRBV28 and TRBJ1-2, with 11 bases matching TRBD1. The receptor was derived from a woman aged 45-59 years with acute or convalescent COVID-19. The bases are TGTGCCAGCAGTCTCAGGGACAGGGGGGGCTACACCTTC. The encoded protein is CASSLRDRGGYTF.